The 26 T cell receptor beta chains given below trace back to one sample, sequenced in a study of shared clonotypes between healthy human individuals. The table came from immunoSEQ multiplex PCR; TCRdb's copy has only in-frame clones and leaves some out. Here the sample spans about 470,000 clones, roughly three quarters being singletons. The sample consisted of PBMCs. These TCRs come from a woman in her 40s in good health. Some clones in this sample may be carry-over from other donors' samples.

V is TRBV5-1 and J is TRBJ1-5; 9 bases are a match to TRBD1. The CDR3 spans 15 residues. Losses at the gene ends were 4 bases for V and 5 bases for J; bases not matched to a gene: 7. Germline lookup yields CDR1 SGHRS and CDR2 YFSETQ. The CDR3 is CASSPGQGSDQPQHF. CDR3 sequence (DNA): TGCGCCAGCAGCCCGGGACAGGGAAGCGATCAGCCCCAGCATTTT. Using reference TRBV5-1 and TRBJ1-5 for the parts outside the CDR3, the full variable domain is KAGVTQTPRYLIKTRGQQVTLSCSPISGHRSVSWYQQTPGQGLQFLFEYFSETQRNKGNFPGRFSGRQFSNSRSEMNVSTLELGDSALYLCASSPGQGSDQPQHFGDGTRLSIL.

The V and J genes are TRBV19 and TRBJ1-5; 12 positions match TRBD1. From germline, CDR1 is LNHDA and CDR2 SQIVND (reference sequence). CDR3 length equals 21 residues. The trim removed 6 bases at V and 0 bases at J, leaving 18 bases unmatched. The CDR3: CASSRPTGTGGLVYSNQPQHF. DNA of the CDR3: TGTGCCAGTAGCAGGCCGACCGGGACAGGGGGCCTTGTCTATAGCAATCAGCCCCAGCATTTT.

The V gene is TRBV5-1, the J gene TRBJ2-2, with D perhaps TRBD1 (6 bases). Germline V gene sequence: CDR1 SGHRS, CDR2 YFSETQ. V lost 4 bases and J 7 bases, leaving 20 bases between the germline ends. The CDR3 is 16 residues long. The DNA of the CDR3 is TGCGCCAGCAGCCCGGACTTGGGGGCGATCGGCGGGGAGCTGTTTTTT. Amino acid sequence: CASSPDLGAIGGELFF.

The chain employs TRBV27 and TRBJ2-6, with TRBD1 identical over 7 bases. Germline trimming cut 5 bases from V and 0 bases from J; bases unmatched to any gene: 1. This CDR3 region has 15 residues. Germline V gene lookup returns CDR1 MNHEY and CDR2 SMNVEV (reference sequence). The CDR3 spells CASSRQGSGANVLTF. Here the CDR3 DNA reads TGTGCCAGCAGTCGACAGGGCTCTGGGGCCAACGTCCTGACTTTC.

The chain carries TRBV9 and TRBJ2-1; the match to TRBD2 covers 10 bases. CDR3 size: 15 residues. Germline CDR1 SGDLS, CDR2 YYNGEE. The junction had 5 bases not matched to a gene; V was cut back by 3 bases and J by 5 bases. Written as DNA, the CDR3 is TGTGCCAGCAGCGCCCGACTAGCGGGCGACAATGAGCAGTTCTTC. It yields the protein CASSARLAGDNEQFF.

The chain is built from TRBV19 and TRBJ2-2, with D possibly being TRBD2 (6 bases). CDR1 LNHDA and CDR2 SQIVND come from the germline V gene (reference sequence). V was clipped by 7 bases and J by 7 bases, with 19 bases between them. CDR3 length: 15 residues. CDR3 amino acids: CASTFGSRRGGELFF. CDR3 nucleotide sequence: TGTGCCAGTACGTTCGGGAGCCGGAGGGGCGGGGAGCTGTTTTTT.

The rearrangement links TRBV7-9 to TRBJ2-3; D may correspond to TRBD1 or TRBD2 (5 bases each). V dropped 5 bases and J dropped 1 base, with 16 bases sitting between them. The CDR3 has 16 residues. From germline, CDR1 is SEHNR and CDR2 FQNEAQ (reference sequence). The CDR3 region is CASSKVGELRTDTQYF. Here the CDR3 DNA reads TGTGCCAGCAGCAAAGTGGGGGAGCTGCGCACAGATACGCAGTATTTT. Complete variable domain (other parts from reference TRBV7-9 and TRBJ2-3): DTGVSQNPRHKITKRGQNVTFRCDPISEHNRLYWYRQTLGQGPEFLTYFQNEAQLEKSRLLSDRFSAERPKGSFSTLEIQRTEQGDSAMYLCASSKVGELRTDTQYFGPGTRLTVL.

This chain connects TRBV10-1 to TRBJ2-7, with 12 bases fitting TRBD2. The CDR3 totals 16 residues. V shed 3 bases, J shed 2 bases, and the junction held 5 bases outside the gene matches. Germline assignment: CDR1 WNHNN and CDR2 SYGVQD (reference sequence). CDR3 sequence (DNA): TGCGCCAGCAGTGATTACCGACTAGCGGGAGCCTACGAGCAGTACTTC. Translation: CASSDYRLAGAYEQYF.

As regards this clone: At the DNA level, this CDR3 is encoded by other sequences in the same sample as well. This sequence joins TRBV28 and TRBJ2-1; maybe TRBD2 (6 bases). Trimming took off 2 bases at V and 4 bases at J, with 12 bases between the two ends. CDR3 length: 15 residues. The germline CDR1 and CDR2 sequences are MDHEN and SYDVKM. Here the CDR3 reads CASSLVAGPYNEQFF. The CDR3 DNA reads TGTGCCAGCAGTTTAGTTGCGGGACCATACAATGAGCAGTTCTTC. The full variable domain, with the rest looked up from reference TRBV28 and TRBJ2-1, is DVKVTQSSRYLVKRTGEKVFLECVQDMDHENMFWYRQDPGLGLRLIYFSYDVKMKEKGDIPEGYSVSREKKERFSLILESASTNQTSMYLCASSLVAGPYNEQFFGPGTRLTVL.

V gene TRBV2 combines with J gene TRBJ2-2, with no clear D. This CDR3 contains 12 residues. V lost 6 bases to trimming and J lost 6 bases, with 8 bases between them. From germline, CDR1 is SNHLY and CDR2 FYNNEI. CDR3 amino acids: CASRGDSGELFF. CDR3 coding DNA: TGTGCCAGCAGGGGTGACTCCGGGGAGCTGTTTTTT.

The CDR3 bases are TGTGCCAGCAGTTTTGCCCACAATGAGCAGTTCTTC. It codes for CASSFAHNEQFF. The rearrangement uses TRBV28 and TRBJ2-1; D is unclear. CDR1 and CDR2 (germline): MDHEN, SYDVKM. The V and J ends lost 3 bases and 5 bases respectively, with 5 bases between them. This CDR3 has 12 amino acids.

The rearrangement links TRBV6-5 to TRBJ1-5; no clear D gene. V lost 5 bases, J lost 4 bases, and 6 bases lay in between. Per the germline V gene, CDR1 is MNHEY and CDR2 is SVGAGI. This CDR3 spans 12 amino acids. The CDR3 region is CASSEGNQPQHF. DNA of the CDR3: TGTGCCAGCAGTGAAGGGAATCAGCCCCAGCATTTT.

This chain connects TRBV7-8 to TRBJ2-1; the match to TRBD2 covers 11 bases. The V and J ends lost 5 bases and 7 bases, in that order; junction bases with no gene match: 10. This CDR3 has 16 residues. Germline assignment: CDR1 SGHVS and CDR2 FQNEAQ. The CDR3 sequence is CASSAYSGRATNEQFF. The CDR3 DNA reads as TGTGCCAGCAGCGCTTATAGCGGGAGGGCCACAAATGAGCAGTTCTTC.

This sequence joins TRBV6-1 and TRBJ2-4; 9 bases map to TRBD2. V dropped 8 bases and J dropped 6; count of bases not matched to a gene: 8. Germline values: CDR1 MNHNS, CDR2 SASEGT. The length of the CDR3 is 14 residues. The CDR3 sequence is CASARREGVNIQYF. The CDR3 nucleotides are TGTGCCAGCGCGAGGCGGGAGGGGGTAAACATTCAGTACTTC.

V gene TRBV14 combines with J gene TRBJ2-5; perhaps TRBD2 as D (6 bases). CDR3 length: 13 amino acids. V was cut by 4 bases and J by 5 bases, with 11 bases left in between. Germline loops: CDR1 SGHDN, CDR2 FVKESK. The chain's CDR3 is CASSPHGGETQYF. Here the CDR3 DNA reads TGTGCCAGCAGCCCTCACGGAGGGGAGACCCAGTACTTC.

The chain joins TRBV5-1 to TRBJ2-5; D may be TRBD2 (6 bases). The germline V gene encodes CDR1 SGHRS and CDR2 YFSETQ. The CDR3 is 14 amino acids. The V gene lost 4 bases and the J gene lost 0 bases, with 10 bases spanning the gap. The CDR3 nucleotides are TGCGCCAGCAGCGCCGGAGGGTACCAAGAGACCCAGTACTTC. This codes for CASSAGGYQETQYF.

This rearrangement joins TRBV9 to TRBJ1-2, with 10 bases fitting TRBD1. CDR1 is SGDLS, CDR2 YYNGEE, per germline. V trimming: 6 bases; J trimming: 4 bases; junction bases outside the gene matches: 9. This CDR3 contains 15 residues. CDR3 DNA: TGTGCCAGCACCTCTGGGACAGGGGAAGTCTATGGCTACACCTTC. Residues: CASTSGTGEVYGYTF.

This clone was detected a few times. V is TRBV9 and J is TRBJ1-5, with D unresolved. The V end was cut by 0 bases, the J end by 6 bases, with 13 bases between. The germline gives CDR1 SGDLS, CDR2 YYNGEE. The CDR3 contains 15 residues. The CDR3 DNA sequence: TGTGCCAGCAGCGTAGGGGCATCAGAGGGTCAGCCCCAGCATTTT. Encoded protein: CASSVGASEGQPQHF.

On this clone: This CDR3 is also generated by other DNA sequences in the sample. The rearrangement joins TRBV19 to TRBJ2-1, with 7 bases identical to TRBD2. This CDR3 spans 15 amino acids. Trimming took 4 bases from V and 0 from J; bases not matched to a gene: 3. Germline CDR1 reads LNHDA; CDR2 reads SQIVND (reference sequence). The CDR3 sequence is CASSSSGNSYNEQFF. The CDR3 coding sequence is TGTGCCAGTAGTAGCAGCGGGAACTCCTACAATGAGCAGTTCTTC.

This chain links TRBV5-1 with TRBJ2-7; D gene unclear. V was cut by 3 bases and J by 2 bases, with 18 bases left in between. Germline V CDR1 and CDR2: SGHRS, YFSETQ. This CDR3 has 16 residues. CDR3 nucleotide sequence: TGCGCCAGCAGCTATGCCGGAACGGTCTTTCCCTACGAGCAGTACTTC. Its protein is CASSYAGTVFPYEQYF.

V is TRBV11-2 and J is TRBJ2-7, with D tentatively TRBD1 or TRBD2 (5 bases each). Trimming stripped 6 bases from V and 2 bases from J, with 17 bases between. Germline values: CDR1 SGHAT, CDR2 FQNNGV. The length of the CDR3 is 15 residues. The CDR3 region is CASRNPGRKPYEQYF. CDR3 nucleotides: TGTGCCAGCAGAAATCCGGGACGGAAACCCTACGAGCAGTACTTC. Full variable domain (missing parts from reference TRBV11-2 and TRBJ2-7): EAGVAQSPRYKIIEKRQSVAFWCNPISGHATLYWYQQILGQGPKLLIQFQNNGVVDDSQLPKDRFSAERLKGVDSTLKIQPAKLEDSAVYLCASRNPGRKPYEQYFGPGTRLTVT.

The rearrangement uses TRBV2 and TRBJ2-1, with D possibly being TRBD1 (6 bases). The germline V and J ends were trimmed by 1 base and 0 bases, with 13 bases remaining between them. Germline CDR1 reads SNHLY; CDR2 reads FYNNEI. This CDR3 spans 17 amino acids. CDR3 coding DNA: TGTGCCAGCAGTGAAGAGGGGGTAACTGACTCCTACAATGAGCAGTTCTTC. It yields the protein CASSEEGVTDSYNEQFF.

This clone has a single count. The chain uses TRBV10-2 and TRBJ1-2; 7 bases agree with TRBD1. V lost 7 bases and J lost 2; bases outside the gene matches: 10. The CDR3 is 15 amino acids. CDR1 and CDR2 from the germline V gene are WSHSY and SAAADI. The CDR3 DNA is TGCGCCAGCACCCTACAGACAGGGTTGAACTATGGCTACACCTTC. Translation gives CASTLQTGLNYGYTF.

The chain recombines TRBV18 with TRBJ2-7, with TRBD2 matching over 7 bases. The V segment lost 6 bases and the J segment 3 bases; nucleotides outside the gene matches: 8. The CDR3 is 14 residues long. Germline V gene data show CDR1 as KGHSH and CDR2 as LQKENI. CDR3 nucleotides: TGTGCCAGCTCTCCCGAACGGACTAGCTACGAGCAGTACTTC. Its translation: CASSPERTSYEQYF.

This chain joins TRBV7-9 and TRBJ2-7; 7 bases agree with TRBD1. V shed 7 bases and J 0 bases; nucleotides not matched to a gene: 3. CDR1 SEHNR and CDR2 FQNEAQ come from the germline V gene (reference sequence). The length of the CDR3 is 13 residues. As DNA, the CDR3 is TGTGCCAGCATTGGACAGGACTCCTACGAGCAGTACTTC. The encoded protein is CASIGQDSYEQYF.

The chain couples TRBV5-4 to TRBJ2-3; the D is unclear. Germline V gene data show CDR1 as SGHNT and CDR2 as YYREEE (reference sequence). The CDR3 has 14 amino acids. CDR3 sequence reads: CATKSSESTDTQYF. Here the CDR3 DNA reads TGTGCGACCAAAAGTAGTGAGAGCACAGATACGCAGTATTTT. Full variable domain (rest looked up from reference TRBV5-4 and TRBJ2-3): ETGVTQSPTHLIKTRGQQVTLRCSSQSGHNTVSWYQQALGQGPQFIFQYYREEENGRGNFPPRFSGLQFPNYSSELNVNALELDDSALYLCATKSSESTDTQYFGPGTRLTVL.